The sequence of this TCR beta chain was determined in a study of control samples from healthy donors and cancer patients. This clone has a handful of counts. The assay was immunoSEQ multiplex PCR, and TCRdb's table has in-frame clones only and misses some. The sample has about 100,000 clones, about 88% seen once. V shed 6 bases, J shed 4 bases, and the junction held 3 bases outside the gene matches. CDR3 length equals 12 residues. The germline CDR1 and CDR2 sequences are MNHEY and SMNVEV (reference sequence). This chain joins TRBV27 and TRBJ2-7, with TRBD1 identical over 7 bases. This clonotype originated in a woman aged 50 to 60 in good health. The sequenced material came from blood. In DNA, the CDR3 is TGTGCCAGCAGACAGGGGATATACGAGCAGTACTTC. Its translation: CASRQGIYEQYF.